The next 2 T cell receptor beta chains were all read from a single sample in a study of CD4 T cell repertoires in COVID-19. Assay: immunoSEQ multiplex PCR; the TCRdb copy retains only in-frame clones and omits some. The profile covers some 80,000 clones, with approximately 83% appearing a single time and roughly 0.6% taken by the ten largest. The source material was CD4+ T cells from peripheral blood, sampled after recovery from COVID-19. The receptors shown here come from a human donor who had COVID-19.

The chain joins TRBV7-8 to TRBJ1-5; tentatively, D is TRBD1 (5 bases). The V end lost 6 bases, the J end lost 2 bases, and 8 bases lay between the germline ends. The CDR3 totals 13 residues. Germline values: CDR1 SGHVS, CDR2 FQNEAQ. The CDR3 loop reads CASRPTGNQPQHF. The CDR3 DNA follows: TGTGCCAGCAGACCGACAGGCAATCAGCCCCAGCATTTT.

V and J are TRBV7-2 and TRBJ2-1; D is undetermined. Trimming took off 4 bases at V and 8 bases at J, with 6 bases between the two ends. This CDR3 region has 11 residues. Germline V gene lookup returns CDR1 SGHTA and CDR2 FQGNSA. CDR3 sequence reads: CASSSLDEQFF. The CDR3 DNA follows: TGTGCCAGCAGCTCCCTAGATGAGCAGTTCTTC.